This T cell receptor (beta chain) was sequenced during a study of T cell repertoires in cytomegalovirus infection. Overall study: Both CMV infection and a matching HLA type were indicated by public TCR beta signatures. Whole-study results and caveats: The study identified carriers of CMV plus the relevant HLA from cumulative public TCR beta family frequency. HLA-C-restricted CMV clonotypes gave the most frequent clonotype in two of eight donors.

This clonotype appeared many times. Its antigen remains unidentified. Germline-derived CDR1 and CDR2 are SGHTA and FQGNSA. This CDR3 has 14 residues. The V gene lost 1 base and the J gene lost 5 bases, with 11 bases spanning the gap. TCRdb reprocessed the reads via MiXCR and lists one record per CDR3 protein. The sample holds approximately 500,000 distinct CDR3 sequences, around 11% seen once. V is TRBV7-2 and J is TRBJ2-5; D unresolved. Sequenced input: PBMCs. The sequence came from a human donor in good health (CMV status not recorded). Some clones in this sample may be carry-over from other donors' samples. The CDR3 coding sequence is TGTGCCAGCAGCTTAGTCCTCATCCGGGAGACCCAGTACTTC. Its protein is CASSLVLIRETQYF.